These 16 T cell receptor beta chains were sequenced from one sample in a study of blood T cell repertoires in COVID-19. Data came from immunoSEQ multiplex PCR; TCRdb stores just in-frame clones and leaves some out. The sample lists some 220,000 clones; roughly 84% were seen once. Sequencing input: peripheral blood. The origin of the receptors is a man between 50 and 59 years old with active or convalescent COVID-19.

The chain recombines TRBV10-3 with TRBJ1-4; D possibly corresponds to TRBD1 (5 bases). The CDR3 runs 14 residues. Trimming took off 10 bases at V and 5 bases at J, with 17 bases between the two ends. CDR1 and CDR2 from the germline V gene are ENHRY and SYGVKD. The CDR3 is CATKDMGKNEKLFF. The CDR3 bases are TGTGCCACCAAGGACATGGGGAAAAATGAAAAACTGTTTTTT.

V is TRBV6-1 and J is TRBJ2-3; no reliable D call. The germline V and J ends were trimmed by 2 bases and 0 bases, with 9 bases remaining between them. The CDR3 has 15 residues. CDR1 is MNHNS and CDR2 is SASEGT in the germline V gene. In nucleotides, the CDR3 is TGTGCCAGCAGTGAATCCCTCGGGAGCACAGATACGCAGTATTTT. Protein: CASSESLGSTDTQYF.

The rearrangement joins TRBV28 to TRBJ1-4; no clear D gene. V gave up 5 bases and J gave up 6 bases, with 13 bases separating them. The germline V gene has CDR1 MDHEN and CDR2 SYDVKM. The CDR3 is 14 amino acids. The CDR3 DNA sequence: TGTGCCAGCAGTAAAGGAGGAGAGCATGAAAAACTGTTTTTT. Its protein product is CASSKGGEHEKLFF.

The rearrangement joins TRBV7-8 to TRBJ2-5; TRBD1 matches 10 bases. V shed 8 bases and J 2 bases; nucleotides not matched to a gene: 8. The V gene's germline CDR1 is SGHVS and CDR2 FQNEAQ. The CDR3 covers 15 residues. CDR3: CASGPLGQGQETQYF. DNA for the CDR3: TGTGCCAGCGGGCCGTTGGGACAGGGGCAAGAGACCCAGTACTTC.

The chain couples TRBV19 to TRBJ1-5; tentative D call: TRBD1 (6 bases). V was trimmed by 6 bases and J by 5 bases, leaving 14 bases between them. Germline V CDR1 and CDR2: LNHDA, SQIVND (reference sequence). The CDR3 loop spans 14 amino acids. In DNA, the CDR3 is TGTGCCAGTAGCTTACAGGGAGCCTATCAGCCCCAGCATTTT. Amino acid sequence: CASSLQGAYQPQHF. The whole variable domain, filled in from reference TRBV19 and TRBJ1-5, reads DGGITQSPKYLFRKEGQNVTLSCEQNLNHDAMYWYRQDPGQGLRLIYYSQIVNDFQKGDIAEGYSVSREKKESFPLTVTSAQKNPTAFYLCASSLQGAYQPQHFGDGTRLSIL.

The J gene is TRBJ2-5, the V gene TRBV14, with a possible D match to TRBD2 (5 bases). Germline V gene data show CDR1 as SGHDN and CDR2 as FVKESK. V was shortened by 6 bases and J by 5 bases, with 19 bases between the two germline ends. This CDR3 region has 15 residues. CDR3 in DNA: TGTGCCAGCAGTCGTACTAGTCGCCCCTACGAGACCCAGTACTTC. This translates into CASSRTSRPYETQYF.

The chain links TRBV5-8 to TRBJ1-5; 7 bases are a match to TRBD1. This CDR3 has 15 amino acids. V shed 5 bases and J 8 bases; nucleotides not matched to a gene: 13. Germline CDR1 and CDR2: SGHTS and YDEGEE. CDR3 DNA: TGTGCCAGCAGTTCCCGGGACAGCTGGGTTAAGCCCCAGCATTTT. Translating gives CASSSRDSWVKPQHF.

The chain has TRBV5-1 and TRBJ1-5; TRBD1 is a possible D gene (6 bases). Germline assignment: CDR1 SGHRS and CDR2 YFSETQ. The V end lost 0 bases, the J end lost 6 bases, and 10 bases lay between the germline ends. The CDR3 covers 14 residues. The DNA of the CDR3 is TGCGCCAGCAGCTTGGAACAGGGAACTCAGCCCCAGCATTTT. It specifies CASSLEQGTQPQHF. Full variable domain (missing parts from reference TRBV5-1 and TRBJ1-5): KAGVTQTPRYLIKTRGQQVTLSCSPISGHRSVSWYQQTPGQGLQFLFEYFSETQRNKGNFPGRFSGRQFSNSRSEMNVSTLELGDSALYLCASSLEQGTQPQHFGDGTRLSIL.

This chain connects TRBV6-1 to TRBJ1-5; D is possibly TRBD1 (5 bases). The ends were cut back, 2 bases at V and 7 bases at J, with 6 bases in the middle. Germline V gene data show CDR1 as MNHNS and CDR2 as SASEGT. The CDR3 length is 12 residues. The CDR3 spells CASSERGQPQHF. CDR3 nucleotide sequence: TGTGCCAGCAGTGAACGGGGGCAGCCCCAGCATTTT.

This chain links TRBV19 with TRBJ2-5; 7 bases fit TRBD1. With V trimmed by 5 bases and J by 5 bases, 26 bases remained unmatched. Germline lookup yields CDR1 LNHDA and CDR2 SQIVND (reference sequence). There are 20 residues in the CDR3. DNA for the CDR3: TGTGCCAGTAGTTTCCTCTCGACAGGGTTATCCCCCCCATCTGGGGAGACCCAGTACTTC. It is translated as CASSFLSTGLSPPSGETQYF. Together with reference TRBV19 and TRBJ2-5, the CDR3 gives the full variable domain: DGGITQSPKYLFRKEGQNVTLSCEQNLNHDAMYWYRQDPGQGLRLIYYSQIVNDFQKGDIAEGYSVSREKKESFPLTVTSAQKNPTAFYLCASSFLSTGLSPPSGETQYFGPGTRLLVL.

This rearrangement joins TRBV4-3 to TRBJ1-1; 7 positions match TRBD1. V was clipped by 0 bases and J by 2 bases; unmatched bases: 3. Germline V CDR1 and CDR2: LGHNA, YSLEER. CDR3 length: 15 amino acids. The CDR3 spells CASSQETGLNTEAFF. CDR3 sequence (DNA): TGCGCCAGCAGCCAAGAGACAGGGCTAAACACTGAAGCTTTCTTT.

This clone has only a few counts. This chain connects TRBV6-2 or TRBV6-3 to TRBJ2-7; no definite D call. V dropped 4 bases and J dropped 6 bases, with 10 bases sitting between them. This CDR3 spans 12 amino acids. The germline V gene has CDR1 MNHEY and CDR2 SVGEGT. The CDR3 is CASSLSISEQYF. The CDR3 DNA sequence: TGTGCCAGCAGTTTATCTATATCCGAGCAGTACTTC.

V is TRBV29-1 and J is TRBJ2-5; 8 bases map to TRBD2. J gave up 5 bases and V 8 bases, and 13 bases lay outside the gene matches. Germline loops: CDR1 SQVTM, CDR2 ANQGSEA. The CDR3 has 14 residues. This CDR3 is CSTDLGGGLETQYF. CDR3 DNA: TGCAGCACCGACCTCGGGGGGGGTCTGGAGACCCAGTACTTC.

The rearrangement uses TRBV5-1 and TRBJ2-2; 7 bases align to TRBD2. This CDR3 region has 16 residues. Germline-derived CDR1 and CDR2 are SGHRS and YFSETQ. V gave up 0 bases and J gave up 5 bases; unmatched junction bases: 7. CDR3 sequence reads: CASSLVSGRGTGELFF. CDR3 DNA: TGCGCCAGCAGCTTGGTGTCAGGGAGGGGAACCGGGGAGCTGTTTTTT. The full variable domain, its missing parts supplied by reference TRBV5-1 and TRBJ2-2, is KAGVTQTPRYLIKTRGQQVTLSCSPISGHRSVSWYQQTPGQGLQFLFEYFSETQRNKGNFPGRFSGRQFSNSRSEMNVSTLELGDSALYLCASSLVSGRGTGELFFGEGSRLTVL.

The rearrangement joins TRBV12-5 to TRBJ1-2; weak D call: TRBD1 (6 bases). Germline CDR1 reads LGHNT; CDR2 reads FRNRAP. The CDR3 consists of 20 residues. V was pared by 2 bases and J by 2 bases, with 27 bases between. CDR3 DNA: TGTGCTAGTGGTTTGTCTTACCCCAAAGTGACAGGTCGCGAAAACTATGGCTACACCTTC. Amino acids: CASGLSYPKVTGRENYGYTF. The variable domain in full, with the rest retrieved from reference TRBV12-5 and TRBJ1-2, is DARVTQTPRHKVTEMGQEVTMRCQPILGHNTVFWYRQTMMQGLELLAYFRNRAPLDDSGMPKDRFSAEMPDATLATLKIQPSEPRDSAVYFCASGLSYPKVTGRENYGYTFGSGTRLTVV.

The rearrangement links TRBV11-1 to TRBJ2-5; TRBD2 is a possible D gene (5 bases). The germline V gene has CDR1 SGHAT and CDR2 FQDESV (reference sequence). The CDR3 runs to 14 residues. V was cut by 3 bases and J by 5 bases, with 13 bases left in between. CDR3 in amino acids: CASSFLARAETQYF. The CDR3 coding sequence is TGTGCCAGCAGCTTTCTCGCGAGGGCGGAGACCCAGTACTTC.